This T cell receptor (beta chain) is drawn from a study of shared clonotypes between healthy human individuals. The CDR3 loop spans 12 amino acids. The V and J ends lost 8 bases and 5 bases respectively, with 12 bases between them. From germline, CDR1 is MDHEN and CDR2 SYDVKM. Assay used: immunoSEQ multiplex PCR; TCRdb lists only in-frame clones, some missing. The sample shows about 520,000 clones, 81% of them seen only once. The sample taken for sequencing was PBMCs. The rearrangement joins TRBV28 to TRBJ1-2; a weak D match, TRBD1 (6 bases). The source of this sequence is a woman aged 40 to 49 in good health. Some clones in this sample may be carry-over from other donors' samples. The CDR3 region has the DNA TGTGCCAGCGGTAGAAGGGGGTATGGCTACACCTTC. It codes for CASGRRGYGYTF.